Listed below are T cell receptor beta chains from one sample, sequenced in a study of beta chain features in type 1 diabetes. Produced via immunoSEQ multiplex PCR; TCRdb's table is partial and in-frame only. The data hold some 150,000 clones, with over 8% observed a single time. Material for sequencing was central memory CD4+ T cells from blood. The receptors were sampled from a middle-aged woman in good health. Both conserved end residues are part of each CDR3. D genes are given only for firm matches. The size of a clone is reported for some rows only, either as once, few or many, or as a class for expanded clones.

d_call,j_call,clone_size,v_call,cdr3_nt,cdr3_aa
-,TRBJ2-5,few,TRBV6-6,TGTGCCAGCAGTTACCGCTCGGAGGAGACCCAGTACTTC,CASSYRSEETQYF
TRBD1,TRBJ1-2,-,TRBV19,TGTGCCAGTAGACCGACAGGGGGGTCGGATGGCTACACCTTC,CASRPTGGSDGYTF
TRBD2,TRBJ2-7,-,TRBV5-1,TGCGCCAGCGGGGGGGACGCGGGCGAGCAGTACTTC,CASGGDAGEQYF
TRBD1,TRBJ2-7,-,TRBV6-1,TGTGCCAGCAACACCGGGACAGACTACGAGCAGTACTTC,CASNTGTDYEQYF
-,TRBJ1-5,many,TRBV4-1,TGCGCCAGCAGCCAAGCAGGGTCGCGCAATCAGCCCCAGCATTTT,CASSQAGSRNQPQHF
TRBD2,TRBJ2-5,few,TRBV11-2,TGTGCCAGCAGAGGACTAGCGGGGGGGTTACGGCCGATACAAGAGACCCAGTACTTC,CASRGLAGGLRPIQETQYF
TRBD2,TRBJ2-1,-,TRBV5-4,TGTGCCAGCAGCTTGCGGGGGGGACACAATGAGCAGTTCTTC,CASSLRGGHNEQFF
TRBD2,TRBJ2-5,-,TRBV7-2,TGTGCCAGCAGCTTAACCGCTAGCGGGGGGAGGGAGACCCAGTACTTC,CASSLTASGGRETQYF
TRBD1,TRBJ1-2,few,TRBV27,TGTGCCAGCAGTCGATACGGGACAGCTAACTATGGCTACACCTTC,CASSRYGTANYGYTF
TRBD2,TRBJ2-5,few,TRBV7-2,TGTGCCAGCAGCGCCGGGACTAAAGAGACCCAGTACTTC,CASSAGTKETQYF
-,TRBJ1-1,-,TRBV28,TGTGCCGCGAGGAGGCCCCAGAACACTGAAGCTTTCTTT,CAARRPQNTEAFF
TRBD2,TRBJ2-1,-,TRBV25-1,TGTGCCAGCAACATGGGGGGGAGACGCAATGAGCAGTTCTTC,CASNMGGRRNEQFF
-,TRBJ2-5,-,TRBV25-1,TGTGCCAGCAGTGAGGCGGGCCAAGAGACCCAGTACTTC,CASSEAGQETQYF
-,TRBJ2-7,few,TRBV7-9,TGTGCCAGCAGCTTACACGGCTGGGGGGACGAGCAGTACTTC,CASSLHGWGDEQYF
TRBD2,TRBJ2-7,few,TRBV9,TGTGCCAGCAGCGTGGGAGCGGGGGGGATCTCCTACGAGCAGTACTTC,CASSVGAGGISYEQYF
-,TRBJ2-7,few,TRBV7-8,TGTGCCAGCAGCTTAGATGGGGGCTCCTTCTACGAGCAGTACTTC,CASSLDGGSFYEQYF
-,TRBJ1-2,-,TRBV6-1,TGTGCCAGCAGTCGGCAGGGAGGCTACACCTTC,CASSRQGGYTF
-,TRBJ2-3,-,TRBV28,TGTGCCAGCAGTCCTAATCATAGCACAGATACGCAGTATTTT,CASSPNHSTDTQYF
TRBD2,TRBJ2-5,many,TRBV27,TGTGCCAGCAGGGGAGGGGCAGCGGCTGAAGAGACCCAGTACTTC,CASRGGAAAEETQYF
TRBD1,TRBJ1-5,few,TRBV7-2,TGTGCCAGCAGCTTCCGACAGGGGCCGAATCAGCCCCAGCATTTT,CASSFRQGPNQPQHF
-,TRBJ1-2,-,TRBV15,TGTGCCACCAGGGGTGGAGGGTCGAGCTATGGCTACACCTTC,CATRGGGSSYGYTF
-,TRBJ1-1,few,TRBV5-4,TGTGCCAGCAGCTTGGGGCGGGGGACTGAAGCTTTCTTT,CASSLGRGTEAFF
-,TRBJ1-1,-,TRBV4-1,TGCGCCAGCAGCCAAGGCGCAGGGGACCTGGAGACTGAAGCTTTCTTT,CASSQGAGDLETEAFF
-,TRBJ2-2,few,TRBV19,TGTGCCAGCCAGCACAGGACCACCGGGGAGCTGTTTTTT,CASQHRTTGELFF
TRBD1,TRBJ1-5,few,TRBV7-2,TGTGCCAGCAGCTTAGGACAGGGGGCGTTTCAGCCCCAGCATTTT,CASSLGQGAFQPQHF
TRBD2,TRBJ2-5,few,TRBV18,TGTGCCAGCTCACCACCCCCCCAATCGGGGGGAGAGACCCAGTACTTC,CASSPPPQSGGETQYF
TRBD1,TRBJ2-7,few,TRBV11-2,TGTGCCAGCAGCCGCAACCGGGACAGAACCTACGAGCAGTACTTC,CASSRNRDRTYEQYF
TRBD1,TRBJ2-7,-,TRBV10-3,TGTGCCATCAGGGGAAAGACCGGGACAGGGGAACAGAGGTACGAGCAGTACTTC,CAIRGKTGTGEQRYEQYF
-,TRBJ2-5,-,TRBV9,TGTGCCAGCAGCGTAGGAAACAGCAGGGGGACCCAGTACTTC,CASSVGNSRGTQYF
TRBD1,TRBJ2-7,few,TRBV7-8,TGTGCCAGCAGCCCCCAGGGACAGGGAGTTCCCTACGAGCAGTACTTC,CASSPQGQGVPYEQYF
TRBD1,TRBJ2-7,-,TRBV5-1,TGCGCCAGCAGCTTGGAGACAGGGAGCCACGAGCAGTACTTC,CASSLETGSHEQYF
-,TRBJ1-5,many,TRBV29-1,TGCAGCGTAGCCACCGGGGCAGGGGGCAATCAGCCCCAGCATTTT,CSVATGAGGNQPQHF
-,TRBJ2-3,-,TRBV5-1,TGCGCCAGCAGCTTGGCGAGTCTAGGTTCAGATACGCAGTATTTT,CASSLASLGSDTQYF
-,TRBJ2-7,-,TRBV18,TGTGCCAGCTCACCGAGTCAATCCGAGCAGTACTTC,CASSPSQSEQYF
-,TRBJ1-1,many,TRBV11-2,TGTGCCAGCAGCTCCCTAGCCGGGGTCACTGAAGCTTTCTTT,CASSSLAGVTEAFF
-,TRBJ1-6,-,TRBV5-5,TGTGCCAGCAGCTTGGCCCTTGGCCACGATGGTTCACCCCTCCACTTT,CASSLALGHDGSPLHF
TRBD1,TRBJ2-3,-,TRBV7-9,TGTGCCAGCAGCTTAAGGACAGGGTCTCCAGATACGCAGTATTTT,CASSLRTGSPDTQYF
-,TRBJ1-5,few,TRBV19,TGTGCCAGTAACCGTGGCGGTCGCAATCAGCCCCAGCATTTT,CASNRGGRNQPQHF
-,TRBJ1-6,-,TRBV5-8,TGTGCCAGCAGCTTAGGGGCGCGCGTTTCACCCCTCCACTTT,CASSLGARVSPLHF
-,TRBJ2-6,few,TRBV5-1,TGCGCCAGCAGCCCCGCGGGGCCCGGACTCGGGGCCAACGTCCTGACTTTC,CASSPAGPGLGANVLTF
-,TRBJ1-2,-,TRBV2,TGTGCCAGCAGTGTTCCGACTAACACCTTC,CASSVPTNTF
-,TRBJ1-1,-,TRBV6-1,TGTGCCAGCAGAGGACAGCTTTTGGACACTGAAGCTTTCTTT,CASRGQLLDTEAFF
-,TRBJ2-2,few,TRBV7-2,TGTGCCAGCAGCTTAAACAGGGCGAACGGGGAGCTGTTTTTT,CASSLNRANGELFF
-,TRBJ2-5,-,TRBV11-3,TGTGCCAGCAGCTTAAGAGTAGCGGAGACCCAGTACTTC,CASSLRVAETQYF
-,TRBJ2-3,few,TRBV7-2,TGTGCCAGCAGCCCGGGCACAGATACGCAGTATTTT,CASSPGTDTQYF